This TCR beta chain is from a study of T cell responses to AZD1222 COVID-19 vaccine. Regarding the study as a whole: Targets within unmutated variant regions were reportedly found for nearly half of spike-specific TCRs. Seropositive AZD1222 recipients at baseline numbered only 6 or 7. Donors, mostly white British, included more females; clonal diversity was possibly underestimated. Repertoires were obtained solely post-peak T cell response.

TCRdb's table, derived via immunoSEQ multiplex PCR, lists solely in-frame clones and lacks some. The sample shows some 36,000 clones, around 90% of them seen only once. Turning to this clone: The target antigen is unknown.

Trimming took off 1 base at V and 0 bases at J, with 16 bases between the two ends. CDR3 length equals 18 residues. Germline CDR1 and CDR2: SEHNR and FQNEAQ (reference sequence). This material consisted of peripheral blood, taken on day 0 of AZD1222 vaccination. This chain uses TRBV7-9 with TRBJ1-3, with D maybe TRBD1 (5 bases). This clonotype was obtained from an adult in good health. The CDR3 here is CASSLGRGVGFSGNTIYF. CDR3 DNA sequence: TGTGCCAGCAGCTTAGGAAGGGGCGTAGGATTCTCTGGAAACACCATATATTTT.